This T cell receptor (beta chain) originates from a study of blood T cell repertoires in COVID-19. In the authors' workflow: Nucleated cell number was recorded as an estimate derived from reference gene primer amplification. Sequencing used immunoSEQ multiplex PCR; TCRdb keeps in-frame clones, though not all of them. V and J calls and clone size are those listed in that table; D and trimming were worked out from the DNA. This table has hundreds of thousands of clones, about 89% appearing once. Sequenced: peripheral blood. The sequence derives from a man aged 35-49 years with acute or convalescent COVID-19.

CDR3 sequence: CSVEGGGPAFF. CDR3 coding DNA: TGCAGCGTTGAAGGGGGGGGGCCAGCTTTCTTT. This chain connects TRBV29-1 to TRBJ1-1, with D perhaps TRBD1 (6 bases). Germline CDR1 and CDR2: SQVTM and ANQGSEA. Trimming left V 1 base short and J 10 bases short, with 10 bases between. The CDR3 has 11 amino acids.